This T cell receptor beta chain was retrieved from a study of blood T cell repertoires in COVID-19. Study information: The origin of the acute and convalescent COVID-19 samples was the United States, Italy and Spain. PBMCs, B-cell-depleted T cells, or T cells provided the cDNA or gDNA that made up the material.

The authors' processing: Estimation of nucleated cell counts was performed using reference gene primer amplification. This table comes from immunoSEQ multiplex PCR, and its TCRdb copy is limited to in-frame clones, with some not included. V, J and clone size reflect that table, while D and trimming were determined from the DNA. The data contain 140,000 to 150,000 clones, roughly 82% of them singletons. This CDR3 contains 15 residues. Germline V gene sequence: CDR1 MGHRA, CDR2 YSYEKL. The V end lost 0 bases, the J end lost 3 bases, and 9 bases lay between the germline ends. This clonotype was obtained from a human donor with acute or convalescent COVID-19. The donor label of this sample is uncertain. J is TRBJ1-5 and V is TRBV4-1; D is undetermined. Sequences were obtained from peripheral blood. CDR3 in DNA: TGCGCCAGCAGCCAAGAATTCGGGAACAATCAGCCCCAGCATTTT. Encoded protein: CASSQEFGNNQPQHF.